The TCR beta chain under discussion was sequenced for a study of control samples from healthy donors and cancer patients. The CDR3 is 17 residues long. CDR1 is SGHNT, CDR2 YYREEE, per germline (reference sequence). The V end lost 4 bases, the J end lost 0 bases, and 14 bases lay between the germline ends. The count of this clone is one. Assay: immunoSEQ multiplex PCR; the TCRdb copy retains only in-frame clones and omits some. The profile covers over 60,000 clones, with approximately 90% appearing a single time and 1.9% taken by the ten largest. Sample: PBMCs. The sequence was collected from a woman aged 55-69 years with head and neck cancer. The chain is built from TRBV5-4 and TRBJ2-6; no clear D gene. CDR3 nucleotides: TGTGCCAGCAGCCGAGACGGAATCGACTCTGGGGCCAACGTCCTGACTTTC. Amino acid sequence: CASSRDGIDSGANVLTF.